Reported below is one T cell receptor (beta chain). CDR3 size: 17 residues. The trim removed 3 bases at V and 0 bases at J, leaving 8 bases unmatched. Germline V gene data show CDR1 as SGHRS and CDR2 as YFSETQ. The data belong to a study of blood T cell repertoires in COVID-19. At the level of the study: Sources were T cells, B-cell-depleted T cells, or PBMCs; the material itself was cDNA or gDNA.

Repertoires were generated with immunoSEQ multiplex PCR, while TCRdb's copy carries only in-frame clones and drops some. The table includes approximately 150,000 clones, 87% detected once. Exposed volunteers were people who met a COVID-19 case within 2 weeks before study entry. The chain is built from TRBV5-1 and TRBJ1-2; 10 bases fit TRBD1. The receptor's source is a woman aged 35 to 49 who had been exposed to COVID-19. Sequenced material: PBMCs or T cells enriched from blood (not recorded which). CDR3: CASSYGGTGVANYGYTF. CDR3 DNA sequence: TGCGCCAGCAGCTATGGAGGGACAGGGGTAGCTAACTATGGCTACACCTTC.